The clone carrying this T cell receptor beta chain was detected only a few times. What it binds is unknown. Constant-region reverse primers amplified full-length variable regions, followed by semi-nested Nested Universal Primer A PCR. Each CDR3 protein gets one entry after TCRdb re-called the 5' RACE reads with MiXCR. The table lists fewer than 80,000 distinct CDR3 sequences, 20% to 25% of them singletons. Memory CD4+ cells were defined as CD4+CD45RO+CD25-. Findings of the study overall: Tumor memory CD4+ T cell TCR gene usage was found to cluster with blood and lymph node memory CD4+ cells and with lymph node naive CD4+ cells. The larger cohort examined one V-J beta rearrangement, not whole repertoires.

CDR1 and CDR2 (germline): MGHRA, YSYEKL. CDR3 length: 15 amino acids. V shed 2 bases and J shed 9 bases, with 20 bases lying between them. The specimen was memory CD4+ T cells sorted from a lymph node. Described subset: memory CD4+ T cells, CD4+CD45RO+CD25-. V is TRBV4-1 and J is TRBJ2-7, with a tentative D call TRBD2 (6 bases). The receptor was isolated from a female donor with breast cancer. DNA of the CDR3: TGCGCCAGCAGCCAAACGGGGGTTACAGAGTCTGGGCAGTACTTC. It specifies CASSQTGVTESGQYF.